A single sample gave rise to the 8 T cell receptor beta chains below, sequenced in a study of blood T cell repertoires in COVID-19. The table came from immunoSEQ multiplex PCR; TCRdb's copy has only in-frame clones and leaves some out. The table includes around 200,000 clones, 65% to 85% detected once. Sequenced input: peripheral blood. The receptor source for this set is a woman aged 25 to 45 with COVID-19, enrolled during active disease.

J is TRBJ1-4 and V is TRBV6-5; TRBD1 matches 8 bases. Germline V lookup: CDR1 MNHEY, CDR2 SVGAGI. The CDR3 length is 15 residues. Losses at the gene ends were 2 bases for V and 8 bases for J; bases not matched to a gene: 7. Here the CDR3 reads CASSYIQGVGEKLFF. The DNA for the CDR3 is TGTGCCAGCAGTTACATACAGGGGGTCGGGGAAAAACTGTTTTTT.

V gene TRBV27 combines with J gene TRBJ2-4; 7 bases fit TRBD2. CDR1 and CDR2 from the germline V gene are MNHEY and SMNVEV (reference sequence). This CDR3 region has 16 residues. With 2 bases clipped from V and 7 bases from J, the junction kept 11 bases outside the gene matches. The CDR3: CASSLTPWTSRNIQYF. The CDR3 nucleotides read TGTGCCAGCAGTTTAACCCCTTGGACTAGTCGGAACATTCAGTACTTC.

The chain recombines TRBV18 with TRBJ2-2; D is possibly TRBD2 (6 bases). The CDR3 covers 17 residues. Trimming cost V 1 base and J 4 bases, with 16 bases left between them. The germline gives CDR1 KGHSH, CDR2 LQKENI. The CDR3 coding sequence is TGTGCCAGCTCACCACAGGAGGGCCTCTCCCCCACCGGGGAGCTGTTTTTT. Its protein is CASSPQEGLSPTGELFF.

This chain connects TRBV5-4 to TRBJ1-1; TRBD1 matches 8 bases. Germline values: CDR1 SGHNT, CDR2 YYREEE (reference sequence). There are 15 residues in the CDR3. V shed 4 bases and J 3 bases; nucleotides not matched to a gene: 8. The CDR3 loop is CASSRGGQGDTEAFF. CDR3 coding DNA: TGTGCCAGCAGCAGAGGCGGACAGGGAGACACTGAAGCTTTCTTT. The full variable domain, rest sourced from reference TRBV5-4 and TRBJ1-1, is ETGVTQSPTHLIKTRGQQVTLRCSSQSGHNTVSWYQQALGQGPQFIFQYYREEENGRGNFPPRFSGLQFPNYSSELNVNALELDDSALYLCASSRGGQGDTEAFFGQGTRLTVV.

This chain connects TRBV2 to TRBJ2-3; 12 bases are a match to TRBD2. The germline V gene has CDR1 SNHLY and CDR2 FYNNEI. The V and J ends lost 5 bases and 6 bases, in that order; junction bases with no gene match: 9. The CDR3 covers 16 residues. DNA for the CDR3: TGTGCCAGCAGTCCTGGACTAGCGGGACAGACGGATACGCAGTATTTT. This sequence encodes CASSPGLAGQTDTQYF.

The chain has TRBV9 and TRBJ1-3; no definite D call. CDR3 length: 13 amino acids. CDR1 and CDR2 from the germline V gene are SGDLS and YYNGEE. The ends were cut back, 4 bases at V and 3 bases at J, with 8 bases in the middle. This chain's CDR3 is CASSLSGGNTIYF. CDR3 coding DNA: TGTGCCAGCAGCCTCTCGGGTGGAAACACCATATATTTT.

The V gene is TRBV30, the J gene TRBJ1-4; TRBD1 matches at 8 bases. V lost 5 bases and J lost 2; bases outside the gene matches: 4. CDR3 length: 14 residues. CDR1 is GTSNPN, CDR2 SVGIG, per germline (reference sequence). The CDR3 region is CAWEDRATNEKLFF. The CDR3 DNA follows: TGTGCCTGGGAGGACAGGGCTACTAATGAAAAACTGTTTTTT.

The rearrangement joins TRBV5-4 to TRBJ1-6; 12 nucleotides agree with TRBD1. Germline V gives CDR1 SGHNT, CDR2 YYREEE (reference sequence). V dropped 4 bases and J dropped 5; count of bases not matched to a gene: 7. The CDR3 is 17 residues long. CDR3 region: CASSPGQGAQNNSPLHF. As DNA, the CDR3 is TGTGCCAGCAGCCCGGGACAGGGGGCCCAGAATAATTCACCCCTCCACTTT.